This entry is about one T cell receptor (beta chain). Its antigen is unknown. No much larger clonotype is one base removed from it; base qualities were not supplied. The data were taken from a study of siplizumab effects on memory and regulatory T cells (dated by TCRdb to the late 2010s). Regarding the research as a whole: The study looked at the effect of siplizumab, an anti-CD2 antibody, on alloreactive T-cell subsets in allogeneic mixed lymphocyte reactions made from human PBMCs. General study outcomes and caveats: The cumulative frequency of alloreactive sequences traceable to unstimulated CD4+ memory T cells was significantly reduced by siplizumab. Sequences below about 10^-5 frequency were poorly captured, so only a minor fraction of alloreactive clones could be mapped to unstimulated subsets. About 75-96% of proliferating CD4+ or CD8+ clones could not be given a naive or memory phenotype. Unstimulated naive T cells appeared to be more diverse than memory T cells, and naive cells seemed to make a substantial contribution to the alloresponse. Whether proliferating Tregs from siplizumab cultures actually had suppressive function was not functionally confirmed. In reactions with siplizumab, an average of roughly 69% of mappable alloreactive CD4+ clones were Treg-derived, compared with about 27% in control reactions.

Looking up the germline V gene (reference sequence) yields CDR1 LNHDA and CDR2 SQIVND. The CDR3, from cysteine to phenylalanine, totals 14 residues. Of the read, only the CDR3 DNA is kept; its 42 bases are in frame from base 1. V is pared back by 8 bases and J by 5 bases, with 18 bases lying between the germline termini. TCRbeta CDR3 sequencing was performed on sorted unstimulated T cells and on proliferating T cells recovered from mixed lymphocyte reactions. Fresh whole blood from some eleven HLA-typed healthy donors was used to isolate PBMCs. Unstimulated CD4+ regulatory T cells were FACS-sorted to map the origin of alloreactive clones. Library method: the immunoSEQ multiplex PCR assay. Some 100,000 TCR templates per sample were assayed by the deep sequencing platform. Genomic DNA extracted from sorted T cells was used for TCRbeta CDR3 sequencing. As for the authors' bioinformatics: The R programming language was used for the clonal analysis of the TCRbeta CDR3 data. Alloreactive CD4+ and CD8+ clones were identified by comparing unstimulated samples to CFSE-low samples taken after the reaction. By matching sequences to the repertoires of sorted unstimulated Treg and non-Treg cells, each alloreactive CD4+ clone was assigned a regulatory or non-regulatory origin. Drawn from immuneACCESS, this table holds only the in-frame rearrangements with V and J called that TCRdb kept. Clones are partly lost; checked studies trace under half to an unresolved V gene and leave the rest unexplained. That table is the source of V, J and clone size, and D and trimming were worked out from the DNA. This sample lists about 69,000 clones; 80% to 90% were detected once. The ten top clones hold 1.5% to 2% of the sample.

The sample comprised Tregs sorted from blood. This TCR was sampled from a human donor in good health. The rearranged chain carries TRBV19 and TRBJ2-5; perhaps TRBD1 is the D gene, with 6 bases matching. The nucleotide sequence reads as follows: TGTGCCAGTGGGGGTGCCACTGGGGGCGAGACCCAGTACTTC. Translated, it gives CASGGATGGETQYF.